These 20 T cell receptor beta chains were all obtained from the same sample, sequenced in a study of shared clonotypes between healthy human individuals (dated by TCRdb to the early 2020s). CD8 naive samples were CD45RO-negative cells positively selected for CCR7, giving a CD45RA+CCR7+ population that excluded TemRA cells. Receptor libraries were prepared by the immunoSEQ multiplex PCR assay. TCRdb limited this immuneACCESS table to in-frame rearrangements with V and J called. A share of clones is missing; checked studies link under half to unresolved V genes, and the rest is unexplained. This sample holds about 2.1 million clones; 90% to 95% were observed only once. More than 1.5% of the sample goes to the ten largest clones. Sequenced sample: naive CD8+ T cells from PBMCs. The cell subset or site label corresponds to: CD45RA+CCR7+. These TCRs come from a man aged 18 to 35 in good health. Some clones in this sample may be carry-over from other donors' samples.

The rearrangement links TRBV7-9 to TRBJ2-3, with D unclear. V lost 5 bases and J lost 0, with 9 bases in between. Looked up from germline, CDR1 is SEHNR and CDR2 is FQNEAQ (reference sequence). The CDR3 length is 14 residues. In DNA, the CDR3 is TGTGCCAGCAGCCCGACTCCTAGCACAGATACGCAGTATTTT. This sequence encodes CASSPTPSTDTQYF.

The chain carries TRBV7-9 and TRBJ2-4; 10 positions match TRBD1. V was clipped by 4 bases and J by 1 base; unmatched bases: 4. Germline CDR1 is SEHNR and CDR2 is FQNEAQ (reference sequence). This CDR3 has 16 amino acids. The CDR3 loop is CASSSPGQGAKNIQYF. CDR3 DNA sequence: TGTGCCAGCAGCTCGCCGGGACAGGGGGCCAAAAACATTCAGTACTTC.

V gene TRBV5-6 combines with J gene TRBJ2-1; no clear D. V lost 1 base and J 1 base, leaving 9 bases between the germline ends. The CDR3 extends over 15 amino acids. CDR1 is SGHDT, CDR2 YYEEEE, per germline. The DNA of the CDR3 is TGTGCCAGCAGCTTGCTATCCAATTCCTACAATGAGCAGTTCTTC. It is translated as CASSLLSNSYNEQFF.

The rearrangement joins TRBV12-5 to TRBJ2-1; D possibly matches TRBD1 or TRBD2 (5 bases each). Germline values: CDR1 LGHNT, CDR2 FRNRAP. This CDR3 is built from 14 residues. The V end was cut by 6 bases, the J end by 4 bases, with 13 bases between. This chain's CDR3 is CASGKGSQYNEQFF. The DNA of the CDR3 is TGTGCTAGTGGGAAGGGGAGTCAGTACAATGAGCAGTTCTTC. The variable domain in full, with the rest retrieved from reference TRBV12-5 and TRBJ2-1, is DARVTQTPRHKVTEMGQEVTMRCQPILGHNTVFWYRQTMMQGLELLAYFRNRAPLDDSGMPKDRFSAEMPDATLATLKIQPSEPRDSAVYFCASGKGSQYNEQFFGPGTRLTVL.

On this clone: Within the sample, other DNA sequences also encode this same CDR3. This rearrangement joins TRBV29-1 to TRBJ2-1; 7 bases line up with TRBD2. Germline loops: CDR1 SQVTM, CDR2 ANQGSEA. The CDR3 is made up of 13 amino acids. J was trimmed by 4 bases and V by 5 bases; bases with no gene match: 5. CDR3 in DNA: TGCAGCGTTCGTGGGAGGGATTACAATGAGCAGTTCTTC. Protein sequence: CSVRGRDYNEQFF.

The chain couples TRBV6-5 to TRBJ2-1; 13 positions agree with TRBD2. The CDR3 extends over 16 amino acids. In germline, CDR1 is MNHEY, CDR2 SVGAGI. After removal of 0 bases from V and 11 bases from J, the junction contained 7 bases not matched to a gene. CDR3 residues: CASSYSLGLAGSQQFF. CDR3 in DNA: TGTGCCAGCAGTTACTCTTTGGGACTAGCGGGATCCCAGCAGTTCTTC.

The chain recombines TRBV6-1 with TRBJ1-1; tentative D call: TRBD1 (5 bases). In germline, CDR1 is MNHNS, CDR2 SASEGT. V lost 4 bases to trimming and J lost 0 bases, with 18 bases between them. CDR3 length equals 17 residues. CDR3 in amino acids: CASSVLIGAEMNTEAFF. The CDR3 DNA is TGTGCCAGCAGTGTTTTAATAGGGGCGGAGATGAACACTGAAGCTTTCTTT.

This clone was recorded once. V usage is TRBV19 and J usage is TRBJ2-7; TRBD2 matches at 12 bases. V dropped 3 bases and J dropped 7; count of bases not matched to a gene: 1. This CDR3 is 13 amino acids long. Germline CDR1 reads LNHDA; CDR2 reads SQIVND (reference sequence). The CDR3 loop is CASSMTSGSEQYF. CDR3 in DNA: TGTGCCAGTAGTATGACTAGCGGGAGTGAGCAGTACTTC.

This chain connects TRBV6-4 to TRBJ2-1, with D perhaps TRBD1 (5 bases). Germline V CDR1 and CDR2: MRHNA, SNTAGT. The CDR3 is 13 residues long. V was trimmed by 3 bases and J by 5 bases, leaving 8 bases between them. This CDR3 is CASSEDRNNEQFF. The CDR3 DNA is TGTGCCAGCAGTGAAGACAGAAACAATGAGCAGTTCTTC.

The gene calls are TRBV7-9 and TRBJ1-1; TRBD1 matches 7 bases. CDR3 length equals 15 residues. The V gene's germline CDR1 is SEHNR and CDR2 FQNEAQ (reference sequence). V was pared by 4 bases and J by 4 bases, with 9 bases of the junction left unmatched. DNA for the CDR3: TGTGCCAGCAGCTCAGGGGTAGACAGGGCCACTGAAGCTTTCTTT. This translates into CASSSGVDRATEAFF.

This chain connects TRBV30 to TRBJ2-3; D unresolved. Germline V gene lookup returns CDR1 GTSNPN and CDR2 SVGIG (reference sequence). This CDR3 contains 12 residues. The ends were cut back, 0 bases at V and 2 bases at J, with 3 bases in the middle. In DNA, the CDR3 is TGTGCCTGGAGTGTTTTCACAGATACGCAGTATTTT. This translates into CAWSVFTDTQYF.

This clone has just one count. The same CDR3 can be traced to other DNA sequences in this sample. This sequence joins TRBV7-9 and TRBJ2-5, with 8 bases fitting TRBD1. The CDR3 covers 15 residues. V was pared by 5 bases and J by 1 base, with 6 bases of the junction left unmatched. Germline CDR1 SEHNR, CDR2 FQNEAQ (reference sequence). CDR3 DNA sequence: TGTGCCAGCAGCCCCCCGACAGGGGTCCAAGAGACCCAGTACTTC. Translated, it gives CASSPPTGVQETQYF. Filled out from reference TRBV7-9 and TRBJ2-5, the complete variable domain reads DTGVSQNPRHKITKRGQNVTFRCDPISEHNRLYWYRQTLGQGPEFLTYFQNEAQLEKSRLLSDRFSAERPKGSFSTLEIQRTEQGDSAMYLCASSPPTGVQETQYFGPGTRLLVL.

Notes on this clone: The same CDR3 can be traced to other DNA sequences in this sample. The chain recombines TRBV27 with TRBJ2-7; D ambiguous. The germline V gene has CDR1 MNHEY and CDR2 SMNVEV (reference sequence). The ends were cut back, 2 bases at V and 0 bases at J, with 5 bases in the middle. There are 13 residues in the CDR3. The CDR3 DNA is TGTGCCAGCAGTTTAGTTGCCTCCTACGAGCAGTACTTC. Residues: CASSLVASYEQYF.

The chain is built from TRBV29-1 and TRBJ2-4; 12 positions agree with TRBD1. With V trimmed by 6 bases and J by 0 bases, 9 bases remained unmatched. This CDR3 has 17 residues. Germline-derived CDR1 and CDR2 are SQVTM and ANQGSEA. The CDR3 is CSVRDRGLVGAKNIQYF. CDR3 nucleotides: TGCAGCGTCCGGGACAGGGGGCTGGTGGGAGCCAAAAACATTCAGTACTTC.

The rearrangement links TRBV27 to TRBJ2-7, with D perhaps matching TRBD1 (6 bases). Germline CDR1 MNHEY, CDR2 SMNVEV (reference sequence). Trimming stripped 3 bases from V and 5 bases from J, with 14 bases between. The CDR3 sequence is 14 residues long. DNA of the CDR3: TGTGCCAGCAGTTTTGTGGGGGCCGACGACGAGCAGTACTTC. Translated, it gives CASSFVGADDEQYF.

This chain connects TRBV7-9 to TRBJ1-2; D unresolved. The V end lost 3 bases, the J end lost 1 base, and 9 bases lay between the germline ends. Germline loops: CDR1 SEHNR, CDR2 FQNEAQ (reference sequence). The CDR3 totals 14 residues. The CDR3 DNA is TGTGCCAGCAGCTTTTTAACCAGTAACTATGGCTACACCTTC. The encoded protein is CASSFLTSNYGYTF.

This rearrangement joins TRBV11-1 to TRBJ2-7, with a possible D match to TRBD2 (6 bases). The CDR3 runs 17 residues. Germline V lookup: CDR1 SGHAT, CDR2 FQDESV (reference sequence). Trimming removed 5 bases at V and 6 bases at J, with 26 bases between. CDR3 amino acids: CASSGGRAGQPPGEQYF. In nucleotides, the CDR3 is TGTGCCAGCAGCGGCGGTCGGGCGGGGCAGCCCCCTGGCGAGCAGTACTTC.

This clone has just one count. CDR3 in DNA: TGTGCCAGCAGTGAATTGACTAGGAAGTCCTACGAGCAGTACTTC. Its translation: CASSELTRKSYEQYF. The chain employs TRBV6-1 and TRBJ2-7; a weak D match, TRBD2 (6 bases). The length of the CDR3 is 15 residues. Germline CDR1 is MNHNS and CDR2 is SASEGT. Trimming shortened V by 2 bases and J by 1 base, and 12 bases separated the two germline ends.

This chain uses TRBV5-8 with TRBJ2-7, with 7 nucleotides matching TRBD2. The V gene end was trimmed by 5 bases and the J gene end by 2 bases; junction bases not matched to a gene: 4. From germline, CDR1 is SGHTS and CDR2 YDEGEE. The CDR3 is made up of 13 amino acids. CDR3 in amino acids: CASSSRGAYEQYF. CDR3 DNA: TGTGCCAGCAGTAGTCGGGGGGCCTACGAGCAGTACTTC.

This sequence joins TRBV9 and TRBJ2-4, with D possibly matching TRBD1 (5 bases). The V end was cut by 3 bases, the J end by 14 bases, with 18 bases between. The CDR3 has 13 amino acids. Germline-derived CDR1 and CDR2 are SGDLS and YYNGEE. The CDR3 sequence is CASSAGSGNLEYF. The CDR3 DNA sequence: TGTGCCAGCAGCGCGGGCTCAGGGAATTTGGAGTACTTC.